The clone carrying this T cell receptor (beta chain) was seen only once. The treatment was: over 15 received Ad26.COV2.S at low or high dose, single or two shots; several received placebo; per-sample allocation not given. Material that was analyzed had been drawn on day 63 after the first vaccine or placebo injection. This record comes from a study of Ad26.COV2.S vaccination and SARS-CoV-2 variants. TCRdb's table, derived via immunoSEQ multiplex PCR, lists solely in-frame clones and lacks some. This repertoire shows around 250,000 clones, around 88% found once; its top ten account for less than 3.5%. The TCR originated in a person aged 18-65 years who received the Ad26.COV2.S COVID-19 vaccine or a placebo. Material: peripheral blood, obtained in a trial of Ad26.COV2.S vaccine versus placebo.

The chain's CDR3 is CASSREEGHLNTEAFF. CDR3 bases: TGCGCCAGCAGCCGTGAAGAGGGACACTTGAACACTGAAGCTTTCTTT. V is TRBV4-1 and J is TRBJ1-1; D perhaps matches TRBD1 (6 bases). Per the germline V gene, CDR1 is MGHRA and CDR2 is YSYEKL. Trimming removed 4 bases at V and 0 bases at J, with 15 bases between. The CDR3 is 16 amino acids.